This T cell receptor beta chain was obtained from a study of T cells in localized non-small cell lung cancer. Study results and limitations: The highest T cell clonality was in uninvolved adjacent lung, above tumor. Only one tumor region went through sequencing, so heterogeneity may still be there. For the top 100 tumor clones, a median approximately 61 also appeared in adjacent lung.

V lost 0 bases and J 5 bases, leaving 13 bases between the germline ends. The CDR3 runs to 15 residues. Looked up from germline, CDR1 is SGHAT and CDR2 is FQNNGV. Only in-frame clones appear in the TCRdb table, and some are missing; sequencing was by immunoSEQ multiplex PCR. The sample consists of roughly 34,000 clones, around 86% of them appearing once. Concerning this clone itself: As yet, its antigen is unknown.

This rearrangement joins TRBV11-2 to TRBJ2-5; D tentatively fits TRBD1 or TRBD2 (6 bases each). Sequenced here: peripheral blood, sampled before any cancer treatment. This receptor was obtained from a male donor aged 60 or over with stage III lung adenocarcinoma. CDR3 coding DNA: TGTGCCAGCAGCTTAGAAGAAACAGGGAGGGAGACCCAGTACTTC. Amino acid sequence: CASSLEETGRETQYF.